The 9 T cell receptor beta chains below were found in one sample sequenced in a study of T cells in localized non-small cell lung cancer. Repertoires were generated with immunoSEQ multiplex PCR, while TCRdb's copy carries only in-frame clones and drops some. Of tens of thousands of clones listed, 75% to 90% are singletons. Sequenced here: peripheral blood mononuclear cells, sampled before any cancer treatment. The receptors here all came from a man aged 35-75 years with stage III lung adenocarcinoma.

The chain couples TRBV11-2 to TRBJ2-7; unclear D gene. The CDR3 loop spans 14 amino acids. The V end lost 1 base, the J end lost 3 bases, and 10 bases lay between the germline ends. CDR1 SGHAT and CDR2 FQNNGV come from the germline V gene. As DNA, the CDR3 is TGTGCCAGCAGCTTAGGGCAATACCGCTACGAGCAGTACTTC. It translates to CASSLGQYRYEQYF. Full variable domain (remainder filled in from reference TRBV11-2 and TRBJ2-7): EAGVAQSPRYKIIEKRQSVAFWCNPISGHATLYWYQQILGQGPKLLIQFQNNGVVDDSQLPKDRFSAERLKGVDSTLKIQPAKLEDSAVYLCASSLGQYRYEQYFGPGTRLTVT.

This clone came up once. V gene TRBV7-8 combines with J gene TRBJ1-3, with D unresolved. V lost 1 base to trimming and J lost 3 bases, with 4 bases between them. This CDR3 is 13 amino acids long. CDR1 SGHVS and CDR2 FQNEAQ come from the germline V gene. CDR3 in DNA: TGTGCCAGCAGCTTAGGACGTGGAAACACCATATATTTT. This encodes CASSLGRGNTIYF.

The rearrangement links TRBV7-3 to TRBJ1-1, with D hard to call. This CDR3 has 14 residues. The V end lost 5 bases, the J end lost 0 bases, and 10 bases lay between the germline ends. Germline V CDR1 and CDR2: SGHTA, FQGTGA. CDR3 sequence (DNA): TGTGCCAGCAGCCTACGGGGAATGAACACTGAAGCTTTCTTT. As protein: CASSLRGMNTEAFF.

The rearrangement uses TRBV5-8 and TRBJ1-1; the match to TRBD1 covers 8 bases. Germline loops: CDR1 SGHTS, CDR2 YDEGEE. The length of the CDR3 is 17 residues. The junction had 8 bases not matched to a gene; V was cut back by 1 base and J by 0 bases. This CDR3 reads CASSLLTGTGMNTEAFF. Written as DNA, the CDR3 is TGTGCCAGCAGCTTGCTAACCGGGACAGGTATGAACACTGAAGCTTTCTTT.

This clone was detected once. The rearrangement links TRBV6-5 to TRBJ2-7, with TRBD2 matching 7 bases. The CDR3 length is 15 residues. Trimming took 6 bases from V and 7 from J; bases not matched to a gene: 15. The germline gives CDR1 MNHEY, CDR2 SVGAGI. The DNA of the CDR3 is TGTGCCAGCAGCCTCCGGGTCGGGCGGGGGTTTGAGCAGTACTTC. This codes for CASSLRVGRGFEQYF.

The chain links TRBV2 to TRBJ2-5; the match to TRBD1 covers 9 bases. This CDR3 is built from 16 residues. V shed 6 bases, J shed 2 bases, and the junction held 10 bases outside the gene matches. Germline loops: CDR1 SNHLY, CDR2 FYNNEI. In DNA form, the CDR3 reads TGTGCCAGCAGATATTCGGGGACAGGGCGGCAAGAGACCCAGTACTTC. Translation: CASRYSGTGRQETQYF.

The chain has TRBV5-4 and TRBJ1-3; no clear D. The CDR3 runs 15 residues. Trimming took 1 base from V and 0 from J, leaving 8 bases between them. The V gene's germline CDR1 is SGHNT and CDR2 YYREEE (reference sequence). CDR3 sequence (DNA): TGTGCCAGCAGCTTGCTGGCAAACTCTGGAAACACCATATATTTT. It yields the protein CASSLLANSGNTIYF.

The chain joins TRBV7-2 to TRBJ2-7; 7 bases agree with TRBD2. Germline V CDR1 and CDR2: SGHTA, FQGNSA. V dropped 3 bases and J dropped 0; count of bases not matched to a gene: 5. The CDR3 spans 15 residues. CDR3 coding DNA: TGTGCCAGCAGCTTTTCTAGCGGACTCTCCTACGAGCAGTACTTC. Its translation is CASSFSSGLSYEQYF. The complete variable domain, with remaining parts taken from reference TRBV7-2 and TRBJ2-7, reads GAGVSQSPSNKVTEKGKDVELRCDPISGHTALYWYRQSLGQGLEFLIYFQGNSAPDKSGLPSDRFSAERTGGSVSTLTIQRTQQEDSAVYLCASSFSSGLSYEQYFGPGTRLTVT.

This clone was seen just once. The chain carries TRBV7-2 and TRBJ1-5; D remains ambiguous. Germline V lookup: CDR1 SGHTA, CDR2 FQGNSA. The CDR3 sequence is 12 residues long. The V gene lost 2 bases and the J gene lost 7 bases, with 6 bases spanning the gap. The CDR3 region has the DNA TGTGCCAGCAGCTTACGGGGACAGCCCCAGCATTTT. Protein product: CASSLRGQPQHF.